This paragraph reports one T cell receptor (beta chain). Germline V gene lookup returns CDR1 LGHDT and CDR2 YNNKEL (reference sequence). With V trimmed by 4 bases and J by 2 bases, 2 bases remained unmatched. CDR3 length: 14 residues. Generated by immunoSEQ multiplex PCR, the TCRdb table keeps only in-frame clones and is missing some. In the table there are approximately 300,000 clones, roughly nine tenths of which are singletons. This sample is drawn from a study of blood T cell repertoires in COVID-19. The chain is built from TRBV3-1 (or the pseudogene TRBV3-2) and TRBJ1-5; 7 nucleotides agree with TRBD1. Sequencing was performed on PBMCs or T cells enriched from blood (not recorded which). This TCR came from a man aged 55 to 70 who had recovered from COVID-19. The CDR3 DNA follows: TGTGCCAGCAGCCGACAGGGAGGCAATCAGCCCCAGCATTTT. Translated, it gives CASSRQGGNQPQHF.